Shown below are 27 T cell receptor beta chains from a single sample sequenced in a study of blood T cell repertoires in COVID-19. Using immunoSEQ multiplex PCR, the repertoire was profiled, and TCRdb retains in-frame clones only, with some absent. Counted here are about 250,000 clones, over 80% occurring once; the ten biggest clones make up just over 2.5%. The sequenced sample consisted of PBMCs or T cells enriched from blood (not recorded which). Every receptor here comes from a woman in her twenties or thirties with acute COVID-19.

The V gene is TRBV19, the J gene TRBJ1-4, with TRBD1 as a possible D gene (6 bases). Trimming left V 5 bases short and J 1 base short, with 11 bases between. The CDR3 extends over 15 amino acids. Germline-derived CDR1 and CDR2 are LNHDA and SQIVND (reference sequence). The DNA of the CDR3 is TGTGCCAGTAGTGACAGGAGAGAAACTAATGAAAAACTGTTTTTT. As protein: CASSDRRETNEKLFF.

This clone was observed a single time. The sample carries other DNA sequences with the same CDR3. The chain uses TRBV19 and TRBJ1-5; 9 bases are a match to TRBD1. Looked up from germline, CDR1 is LNHDA and CDR2 is SQIVND (reference sequence). V lost 7 bases and J lost 4; bases outside the gene matches: 5. CDR3 size: 14 residues. The CDR3 loop is CASMRGQGNQPQHF. CDR3 DNA sequence: TGTGCCAGTATGAGGGGACAGGGAAATCAGCCCCAGCATTTT.

The chain carries TRBV18 and TRBJ1-4; 8 positions match TRBD1. CDR3 size: 16 residues. V was clipped by 2 bases and J by 7 bases; unmatched bases: 9. The V gene's germline CDR1 is KGHSH and CDR2 LQKENI. The CDR3 region is CASSPKSQGAGEKLFF. DNA for the CDR3: TGTGCCAGCTCACCAAAATCGCAGGGGGCAGGTGAAAAACTGTTTTTT.

The chain combines TRBV18 with TRBJ2-1; 10 bases are a match to TRBD2. Germline V gene lookup returns CDR1 KGHSH and CDR2 LQKENI. The CDR3 contains 15 residues. The J segment lost 6 bases and the V segment lost 2 bases, leaving 4 bases of the junction unmatched. The CDR3 sequence is CASSPRLAGANEQFF. CDR3 DNA: TGTGCCAGCTCACCAAGGCTAGCGGGGGCCAATGAGCAGTTCTTC.

The CDR3 DNA reads TGTGCCAGCAGGCCGGCAGGTTCCCTCTACGAGCAGTACTTC. Translation: CASRPAGSLYEQYF. J is TRBJ2-7 and V is TRBV13; D is unresolved. Trimming shortened V by 6 bases and J by 3 bases, and 15 bases separated the two germline ends. The CDR3 is 14 residues long. The V gene's germline CDR1 is PRHDT and CDR2 FYEKMQ (reference sequence).

The chain carries TRBV6-1 and TRBJ2-7; possibly TRBD1 for D (5 bases). CDR1 MNHNS and CDR2 SASEGT come from the germline V gene. The CDR3 runs 12 residues. V lost 1 base, J lost 5 bases, and 6 bases lay in between. CDR3 residues: CASSEVQDEQYF. Written as DNA, the CDR3 is TGTGCCAGCAGTGAAGTACAGGACGAGCAGTACTTC.

This clone has just one count. This chain links TRBV19 with TRBJ1-5; D is unresolved. CDR3 size: 15 residues. Germline V gene sequence: CDR1 LNHDA, CDR2 SQIVND (reference sequence). V was clipped by 5 bases and J by 7 bases, with 18 bases between them. The CDR3 coding sequence is TGTGCCAGTAGTTTATCAGGATTCGCTTCACAGCCCCAGCATTTT. It codes for CASSLSGFASQPQHF.

The chain uses TRBV7-9 and TRBJ1-4; 9 nucleotides align to TRBD1. Germline V gives CDR1 SEHNR, CDR2 FQNEAQ (reference sequence). J was trimmed by 10 bases and V by 3 bases; bases with no gene match: 0. The CDR3 consists of 12 residues. The CDR3 loop is CASSLDRGKLFF. The CDR3 nucleotides read TGTGCCAGCAGCTTGGACAGGGGAAAACTGTTTTTT.

The V and J genes are TRBV3-1 (or the pseudogene TRBV3-2) and TRBJ1-5; possible D gene TRBD1, 6 bases. The V and J ends lost 0 bases and 2 bases respectively, with 11 bases between them. This CDR3 comprises 16 residues. Per the germline V gene, CDR1 is LGHDT and CDR2 is YNNKEL (reference sequence). In DNA, the CDR3 is TGTGCCAGCAGCCAAGACAGGGGTCGCGGCAATCAGCCCCAGCATTTT. This translates into CASSQDRGRGNQPQHF.

The V gene is TRBV6-1, the J gene TRBJ1-4, with D possibly being TRBD1 (6 bases). From germline, CDR1 is MNHNS and CDR2 SASEGT. Trimming removed 2 bases at V and 10 bases at J, with 14 bases between. CDR3 size: 14 residues. The CDR3 nucleotides are TGTGCCAGCAGTGAACCGGGACATGGGGGAAAACTGTTTTTT. It is translated as CASSEPGHGGKLFF.

The chain carries TRBV7-8 and TRBJ2-2; maybe TRBD2 (5 bases). The CDR3 sequence is 15 residues long. V was pared by 7 bases and J by 1 base, with 13 bases between. CDR1 is SGHVS and CDR2 is FQNEAQ in the germline V gene. CDR3 bases: TGTGCCAGCACCCTCCGCCGGGAGAACACCGGGGAGCTGTTTTTT. Residues: CASTLRRENTGELFF.

This chain uses TRBV5-6 with TRBJ1-6, with D tentatively TRBD1 (5 bases). The germline V gene has CDR1 SGHDT and CDR2 YYEEEE. V dropped 4 bases and J dropped 0 bases, with 8 bases sitting between them. The CDR3 sequence is 15 residues long. CDR3 region: CASSPDSSYNSPLHF. CDR3 sequence (DNA): TGTGCCAGCAGCCCTGACAGCTCCTATAATTCACCCCTCCACTTT. Together with reference TRBV5-6 and TRBJ1-6, the CDR3 gives the full variable domain: DAGVTQSPTHLIKTRGQQVTLRCSPKSGHDTVSWYQQALGQGPQFIFQYYEEEERQRGNFPDRFSGHQFPNYSSELNVNALLLGDSALYLCASSPDSSYNSPLHFGNGTRLTVT.

The gene calls are TRBV2 and TRBJ2-7, with a tentative D call TRBD1 (5 bases). The CDR3 is made up of 15 amino acids. The V and J ends lost 4 bases and 5 bases respectively, with 18 bases between them. CDR1 SNHLY and CDR2 FYNNEI come from the germline V gene. The CDR3 region is CASSGHLKGFHEQYF. In DNA, the CDR3 is TGTGCCAGCAGTGGTCACCTTAAGGGGTTCCACGAGCAGTACTTC.

The chain combines TRBV30 with TRBJ1-3, with D unclear. V was cut by 0 bases and J by 5 bases, with 5 bases left in between. This CDR3 comprises 12 residues. CDR1 GTSNPN and CDR2 SVGIG come from the germline V gene (reference sequence). CDR3 bases: TGTGCCTGGAGTGTGAGCAGAAACACCATATATTTT. The encoded protein is CAWSVSRNTIYF.

The V and J genes are TRBV7-9 and TRBJ1-5; D is undetermined. CDR1 is SEHNR and CDR2 is FQNEAQ in the germline V gene (reference sequence). V lost 5 bases to trimming and J lost 8 bases, with 10 bases between them. The length of the CDR3 is 12 residues. The CDR3 reads CASSLRGEPQHF. The CDR3, as DNA: TGTGCCAGCAGCCTGCGGGGTGAGCCCCAGCATTTT.

The chain employs TRBV19 and TRBJ2-7, with TRBD1 matching 7 bases. The CDR3 extends over 14 amino acids. V lost 5 bases to trimming and J lost 2 bases; unmatched junction nucleotides: 6. Germline loops: CDR1 LNHDA, CDR2 SQIVND (reference sequence). This CDR3 reads CASSVRDRTYEQYF. CDR3 bases: TGTGCCAGTAGTGTCCGGGACAGAACCTACGAGCAGTACTTC. The full variable domain, rest sourced from reference TRBV19 and TRBJ2-7, is DGGITQSPKYLFRKEGQNVTLSCEQNLNHDAMYWYRQDPGQGLRLIYYSQIVNDFQKGDIAEGYSVSREKKESFPLTVTSAQKNPTAFYLCASSVRDRTYEQYFGPGTRLTVT.

The gene calls are TRBV2 and TRBJ2-7; D not resolved. Per germline, CDR1 SNHLY and CDR2 FYNNEI. V lost 8 bases and J 0 bases, leaving 14 bases between the germline ends. The CDR3 sequence is 14 residues long. In nucleotides, the CDR3 is TGTGCCAGCGGCGGCGGTCCCCGCTCCTACGAGCAGTACTTC. The encoded protein is CASGGGPRSYEQYF.

V gene TRBV10-3 combines with J gene TRBJ1-1, with TRBD1 matching over 9 bases. This CDR3 has 14 amino acids. Germline lookup yields CDR1 ENHRY and CDR2 SYGVKD. The junction had 2 bases not matched to a gene; V was cut back by 5 bases and J by 1 base. DNA for the CDR3: TGTGCCATCAGTCAACAGGGGGCGAACACTGAAGCTTTCTTT. This translates into CAISQQGANTEAFF.

DNA of the CDR3: TGCGCCAGCAGCCAAGGGCAGGGGTCCTACAATGAGCAGTTCTTC. It translates to CASSQGQGSYNEQFF. The chain recombines TRBV4-3 with TRBJ2-1; D may be TRBD1 (6 bases). V lost 1 base and J lost 1, with 8 bases in between. CDR3 size: 15 residues. Germline V gene data show CDR1 as LGHNA and CDR2 as YSLEER.

The V call is TRBV11-2, the J call TRBJ1-2; D not resolved. Per germline, CDR1 SGHAT and CDR2 FQNNGV. V was clipped by 6 bases and J by 0 bases, with 17 bases between them. The CDR3 runs 16 residues. As DNA, the CDR3 is TGTGCCAGCAGTCCCTTCGCGAGGAGTACTAACTATGGCTACACCTTC. Protein sequence: CASSPFARSTNYGYTF.

This sequence joins TRBV15 and TRBJ1-5; D possibly corresponds to TRBD1 (5 bases). Germline CDR1 LNHNV, CDR2 YYDKDF (reference sequence). Trimming left V 6 bases short and J 2 bases short, with 14 bases between. CDR3 length: 15 amino acids. The CDR3 protein is CATRGGARGNQPQHF. The CDR3 DNA sequence: TGTGCCACCAGGGGGGGAGCGAGGGGCAATCAGCCCCAGCATTTT. Drawing the rest from reference TRBV15 and TRBJ1-5, the complete variable domain is DAMVIQNPRYQVTQFGKPVTLSCSQTLNHNVMYWYQQKSSQAPKLLFHYYDKDFNNEADTPDNFQSRRPNTSFCFLDIRSPGLGDTAMYLCATRGGARGNQPQHFGDGTRLSIL.

The chain has TRBV19 and TRBJ1-6; D might be TRBD1 (5 bases). Germline loops: CDR1 LNHDA, CDR2 SQIVND (reference sequence). V lost 3 bases to trimming and J lost 4 bases, with 16 bases between them. This CDR3 region has 17 residues. Here the CDR3 reads CASSMGGEALYNSPLHF. The CDR3 DNA follows: TGTGCCAGTAGTATGGGAGGGGAAGCCCTATATAATTCACCCCTCCACTTT. Based on the CDR3 plus reference TRBV19 and TRBJ1-6, the full variable domain is DGGITQSPKYLFRKEGQNVTLSCEQNLNHDAMYWYRQDPGQGLRLIYYSQIVNDFQKGDIAEGYSVSREKKESFPLTVTSAQKNPTAFYLCASSMGGEALYNSPLHFGNGTRLTVT.

The V call is TRBV15, the J call TRBJ2-1, with D maybe TRBD2 (6 bases). Germline V gene data show CDR1 as LNHNV and CDR2 as YYDKDF (reference sequence). The CDR3 is made up of 15 amino acids. Trimming shortened V by 9 bases and J by 0 bases, and 15 bases separated the two germline ends. CDR3 bases: TGTGCCACTAGCCGGGAGTCTAGCTCCTACAATGAGCAGTTCTTC. Residues: CATSRESSSYNEQFF.

The chain uses TRBV19 and TRBJ2-2, with D perhaps TRBD2 (6 bases). The germline V gene encodes CDR1 LNHDA and CDR2 SQIVND (reference sequence). CDR3 length: 16 amino acids. V gave up 0 bases and J gave up 6 bases, with 14 bases separating them. The CDR3 sequence: CASSIDPPREAGELFF. The CDR3 nucleotides read TGTGCCAGTAGTATAGATCCCCCCAGGGAGGCCGGGGAGCTGTTTTTT.

The chain couples TRBV12-5 to TRBJ2-7; 7 nucleotides line up with TRBD1. Germline CDR1 reads LGHNT; CDR2 reads FRNRAP. The CDR3 has 16 residues. J lost 5 bases, V lost 0 bases, and 10 bases had no gene match. The CDR3 DNA reads TGTGCTAGTGGTTTGGTACCGCGAGAGGGGGCGGACGAGCAGTACTTC. Protein: CASGLVPREGADEQYF.

The V and J genes are TRBV5-4 and TRBJ2-5; 11 bases match TRBD2. The CDR3 has 16 residues. The ends lost 4 bases at V and 2 bases at J; junction bases unmatched: 7. Germline V gives CDR1 SGHNT, CDR2 YYREEE (reference sequence). As DNA, the CDR3 is TGTGCCAGCAGCCCCCTGGGACTAGCGGCGCAAGAGACCCAGTACTTC. As protein: CASSPLGLAAQETQYF.

V and J are TRBV5-1 and TRBJ2-5; 8 bases agree with TRBD2. The CDR3 totals 14 residues. The germline V gene encodes CDR1 SGHRS and CDR2 YFSETQ. The ends lost 1 base at V and 2 bases at J; junction bases unmatched: 1. The CDR3 here is CASSLQREQETQYF. In DNA form, the CDR3 reads TGCGCCAGCAGCTTGCAGCGGGAGCAAGAGACCCAGTACTTC.